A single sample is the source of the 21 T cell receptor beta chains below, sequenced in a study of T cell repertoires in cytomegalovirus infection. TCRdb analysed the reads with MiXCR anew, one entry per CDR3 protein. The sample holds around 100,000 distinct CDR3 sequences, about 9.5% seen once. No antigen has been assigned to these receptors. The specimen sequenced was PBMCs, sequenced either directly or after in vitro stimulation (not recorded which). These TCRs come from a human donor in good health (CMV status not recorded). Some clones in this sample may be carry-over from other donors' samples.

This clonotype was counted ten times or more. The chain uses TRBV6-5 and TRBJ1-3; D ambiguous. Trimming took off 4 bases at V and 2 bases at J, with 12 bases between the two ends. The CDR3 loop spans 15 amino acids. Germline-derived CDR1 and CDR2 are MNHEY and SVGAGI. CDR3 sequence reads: CASSSPGFTGNTIYF. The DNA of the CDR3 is TGTGCCAGCAGTTCACCGGGATTCACTGGAAACACCATATATTTT.

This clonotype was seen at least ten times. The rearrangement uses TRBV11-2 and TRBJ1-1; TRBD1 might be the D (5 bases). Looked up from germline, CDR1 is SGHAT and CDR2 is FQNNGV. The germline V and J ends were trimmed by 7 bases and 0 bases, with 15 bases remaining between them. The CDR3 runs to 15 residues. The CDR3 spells CASKPGPRLNTEAFF. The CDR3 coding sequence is TGTGCCAGCAAACCGGGGCCCCGTTTGAACACTGAAGCTTTCTTT.

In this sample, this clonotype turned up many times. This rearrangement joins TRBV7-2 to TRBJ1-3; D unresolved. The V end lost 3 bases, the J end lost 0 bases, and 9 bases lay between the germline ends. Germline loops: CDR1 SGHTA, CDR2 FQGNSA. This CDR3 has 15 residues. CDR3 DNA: TGTGCCAGCAGCTTTTCAGCCTCCTCTGGAAACACCATATATTTT. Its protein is CASSFSASSGNTIYF.

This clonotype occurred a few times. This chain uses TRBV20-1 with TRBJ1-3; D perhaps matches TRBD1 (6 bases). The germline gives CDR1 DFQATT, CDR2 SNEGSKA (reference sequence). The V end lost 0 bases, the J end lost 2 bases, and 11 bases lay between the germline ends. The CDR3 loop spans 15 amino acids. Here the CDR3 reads CSARDGSGAGNTIYF. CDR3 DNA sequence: TGCAGTGCTAGAGATGGCTCAGGGGCTGGAAACACCATATATTTT.

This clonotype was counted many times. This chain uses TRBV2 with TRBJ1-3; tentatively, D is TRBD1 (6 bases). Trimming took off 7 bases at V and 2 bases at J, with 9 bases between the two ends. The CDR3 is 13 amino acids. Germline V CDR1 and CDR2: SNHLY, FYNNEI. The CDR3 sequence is CASKQGAGNTIYF. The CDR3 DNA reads TGTGCCAGCAAACAGGGAGCTGGAAACACCATATATTTT.

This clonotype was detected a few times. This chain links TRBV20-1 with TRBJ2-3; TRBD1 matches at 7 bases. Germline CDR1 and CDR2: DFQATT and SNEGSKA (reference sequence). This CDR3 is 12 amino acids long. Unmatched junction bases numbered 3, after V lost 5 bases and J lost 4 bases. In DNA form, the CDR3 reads TGCAGTGCTGGCAGGGGGTCAGATACGCAGTATTTT. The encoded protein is CSAGRGSDTQYF.

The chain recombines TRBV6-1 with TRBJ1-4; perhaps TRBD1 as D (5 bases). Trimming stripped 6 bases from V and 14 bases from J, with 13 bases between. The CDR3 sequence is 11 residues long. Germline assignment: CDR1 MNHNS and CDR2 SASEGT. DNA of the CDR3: TGTGCCAGCAGACAGGTCAACATTCTGTTTTTT. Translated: CASRQVNILFF.

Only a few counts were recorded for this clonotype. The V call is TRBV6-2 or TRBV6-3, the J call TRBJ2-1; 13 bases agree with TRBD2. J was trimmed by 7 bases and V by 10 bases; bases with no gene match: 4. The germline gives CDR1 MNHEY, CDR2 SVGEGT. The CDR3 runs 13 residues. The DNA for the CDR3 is TGTGCCACCCGGACTAGCGGGAGAAATGAGCAGTTCTTC. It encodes CATRTSGRNEQFF.

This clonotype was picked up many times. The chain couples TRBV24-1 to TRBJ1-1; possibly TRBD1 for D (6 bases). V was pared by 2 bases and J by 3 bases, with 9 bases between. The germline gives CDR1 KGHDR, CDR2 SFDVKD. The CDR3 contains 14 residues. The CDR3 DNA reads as TGTGCCACCAGTGATTCCCGGGGGCACACTGAAGCTTTCTTT. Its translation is CATSDSRGHTEAFF.

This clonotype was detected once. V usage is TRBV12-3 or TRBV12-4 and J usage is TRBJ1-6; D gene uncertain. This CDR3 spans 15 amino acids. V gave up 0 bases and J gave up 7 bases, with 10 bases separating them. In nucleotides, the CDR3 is TGTGCCAGCAGTTTAGCGGTTCTACGGAATTCACCCCTCCACTTT. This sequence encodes CASSLAVLRNSPLHF.

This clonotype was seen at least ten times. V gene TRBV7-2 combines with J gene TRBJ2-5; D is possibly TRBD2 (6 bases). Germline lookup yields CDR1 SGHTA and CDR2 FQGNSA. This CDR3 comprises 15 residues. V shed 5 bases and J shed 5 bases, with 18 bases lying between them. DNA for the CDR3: TGTGCCAGCAGCCCCCCAGGACGGGCGGGGGAGACCCAGTACTTC. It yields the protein CASSPPGRAGETQYF. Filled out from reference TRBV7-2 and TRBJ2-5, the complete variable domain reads GAGVSQSPSNKVTEKGKDVELRCDPISGHTALYWYRQSLGQGLEFLIYFQGNSAPDKSGLPSDRFSAERTGGSVSTLTIQRTQQEDSAVYLCASSPPGRAGETQYFGPGTRLLVL.

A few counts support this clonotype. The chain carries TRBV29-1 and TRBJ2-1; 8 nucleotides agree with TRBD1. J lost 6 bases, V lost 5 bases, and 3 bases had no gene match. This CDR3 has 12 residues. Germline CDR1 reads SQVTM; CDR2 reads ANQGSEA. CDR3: CSVRTGRNEQFF. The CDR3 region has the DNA TGCAGCGTTCGGACAGGGCGCAATGAGCAGTTCTTC.

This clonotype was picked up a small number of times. The CDR3 DNA is TGTGCCATCAGTGTGCGGGAGGATCGGGATACGCAGTATTTT. Protein: CAISVREDRDTQYF. The genes are TRBV10-3 and TRBJ2-3; 8 bases align to TRBD2. V was pared by 4 bases and J by 6 bases, with 6 bases of the junction left unmatched. Germline assignment: CDR1 ENHRY and CDR2 SYGVKD. The CDR3 has 14 residues.

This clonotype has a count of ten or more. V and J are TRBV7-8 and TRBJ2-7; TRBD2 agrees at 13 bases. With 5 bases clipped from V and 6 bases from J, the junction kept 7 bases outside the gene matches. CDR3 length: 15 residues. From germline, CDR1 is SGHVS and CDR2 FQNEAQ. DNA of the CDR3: TGTGCCAGCAGCCCCGGACTAGCGGGAGCGGGCGAGCAGTACGTC. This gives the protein CASSPGLAGAGEQYV.

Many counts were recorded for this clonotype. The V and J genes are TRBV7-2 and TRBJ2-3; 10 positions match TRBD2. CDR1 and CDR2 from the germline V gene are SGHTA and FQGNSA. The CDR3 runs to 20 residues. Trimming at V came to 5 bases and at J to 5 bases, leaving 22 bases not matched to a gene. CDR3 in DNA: TGTGCCAGCAGCCGCTTGGCTAGTGGGCTAGCGGGAGTTTTGGGAGATACGCAGTATTTT. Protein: CASSRLASGLAGVLGDTQYF. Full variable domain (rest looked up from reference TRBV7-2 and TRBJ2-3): GAGVSQSPSNKVTEKGKDVELRCDPISGHTALYWYRQSLGQGLEFLIYFQGNSAPDKSGLPSDRFSAERTGGSVSTLTIQRTQQEDSAVYLCASSRLASGLAGVLGDTQYFGPGTRLTVL.

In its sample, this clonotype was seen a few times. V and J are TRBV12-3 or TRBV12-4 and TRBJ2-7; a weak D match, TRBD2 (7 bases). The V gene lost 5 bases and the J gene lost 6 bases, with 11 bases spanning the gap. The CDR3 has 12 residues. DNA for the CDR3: TGTGCCAGCAGTGCCGGGGGGCGCGAGCAGTACTTC. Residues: CASSAGGREQYF.

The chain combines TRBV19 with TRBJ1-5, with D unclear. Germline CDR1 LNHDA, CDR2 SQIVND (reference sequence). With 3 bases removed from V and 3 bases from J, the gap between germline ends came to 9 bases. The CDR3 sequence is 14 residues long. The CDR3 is CASSIYSINQPQHF. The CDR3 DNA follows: TGTGCCAGTAGTATTTACAGTATCAATCAGCCCCAGCATTTT.

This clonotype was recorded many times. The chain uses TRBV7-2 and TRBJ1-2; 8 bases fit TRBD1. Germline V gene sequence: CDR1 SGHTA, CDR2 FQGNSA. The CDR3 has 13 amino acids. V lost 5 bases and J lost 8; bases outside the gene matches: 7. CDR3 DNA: TGTGCCAGCAGCAAAGGACAGGGTTTAGGCTACACCTTC. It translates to CASSKGQGLGYTF.

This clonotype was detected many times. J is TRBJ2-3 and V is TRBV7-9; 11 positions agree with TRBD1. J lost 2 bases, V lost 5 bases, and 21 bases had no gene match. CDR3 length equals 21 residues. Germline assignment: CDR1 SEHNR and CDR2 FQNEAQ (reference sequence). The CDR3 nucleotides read TGTGCCAGCAGCCCACCCCTGGGGACAGGGGGTATGGAAGGGAACACAGATACGCAGTATTTT. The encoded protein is CASSPPLGTGGMEGNTDTQYF.

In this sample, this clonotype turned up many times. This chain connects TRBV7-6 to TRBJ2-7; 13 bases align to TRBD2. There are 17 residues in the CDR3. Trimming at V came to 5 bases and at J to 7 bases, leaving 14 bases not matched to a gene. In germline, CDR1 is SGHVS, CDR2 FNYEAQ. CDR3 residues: CASSPGLAGSRLGEQYF. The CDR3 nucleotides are TGTGCCAGCAGCCCGGGACTAGCGGGGTCCCGCCTAGGTGAGCAGTACTTC.

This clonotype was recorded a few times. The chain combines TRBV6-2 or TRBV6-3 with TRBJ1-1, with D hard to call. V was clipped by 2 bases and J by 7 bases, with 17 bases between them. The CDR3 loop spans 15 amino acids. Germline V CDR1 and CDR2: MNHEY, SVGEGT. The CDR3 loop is CASSYPGIQRGEAFF. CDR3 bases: TGTGCCAGCAGTTACCCGGGGATCCAACGGGGTGAAGCTTTCTTT.